Below, 21 T cell receptor beta chains from the same sample are listed, as sequenced in a study of cytomegalovirus exposure and HLA in healthy donors. The PCR employed 60 Vbeta primers together with 13 Jbeta primers. Some clones are missing from TCRdb's copy, which holds only in-frame ones; the method was immunoSEQ multiplex PCR. The sample holds about 130,000 clones, 70% to 80% seen once. Source material: PBMCs. These receptors were obtained from a man aged 50 to 59 in good health and CMV-seronegative.

This clone was seen once. V is TRBV7-2 and J is TRBJ2-5; 8 nucleotides agree with TRBD1. The CDR3 totals 14 residues. Trimming at V came to 6 bases and at J to 3 bases, leaving 6 bases not matched to a gene. In germline, CDR1 is SGHTA, CDR2 FQGNSA. CDR3 in amino acids: CASRTGGGKETQYF. CDR3 DNA: TGTGCCAGCAGAACAGGGGGTGGAAAAGAGACCCAGTACTTC.

The chain's CDR3 is CASSESGTGSGEQYV. As DNA, the CDR3 is TGTGCCAGCAGTGAATCCGGGACCGGGAGTGGCGAGCAGTACGTC. The chain couples TRBV6-1 to TRBJ2-7, with D tentatively TRBD2 (6 bases). Per germline, CDR1 MNHNS and CDR2 SASEGT. Trimming took off 2 bases at V and 6 bases at J, with 17 bases between the two ends. CDR3 size: 15 residues.

The chain joins TRBV11-2 to TRBJ2-2; D gene ambiguous. Between the trimmed V and J ends, which lost 0 bases and 0 bases, there was a span of 8 bases. The CDR3 extends over 16 amino acids. The V gene's germline CDR1 is SGHAT and CDR2 FQNNGV. The CDR3 nucleotides read TGTGCCAGCAGCTTAGACCCAGGCACGAACACCGGGGAGCTGTTTTTT. This gives the protein CASSLDPGTNTGELFF.

As DNA, the CDR3 is TGCGCCAGCAGCTTCAGGGCTGGGGAGACCCAGTACTTC. Its protein product is CASSFRAGETQYF. This rearrangement joins TRBV5-1 to TRBJ2-5; perhaps TRBD1 as D (5 bases). CDR3 length equals 13 residues. Deletions cut 2 bases from V and 5 bases from J, with 10 bases between. Germline V gives CDR1 SGHRS, CDR2 YFSETQ.

The chain links TRBV7-3 to TRBJ2-3, with TRBD2 matching 7 bases. The CDR3 has 13 amino acids. V lost 5 bases and J lost 5; bases outside the gene matches: 4. The germline V gene encodes CDR1 SGHTA and CDR2 FQGTGA. The CDR3 sequence: CASSRGRGDTQYF. The CDR3, as DNA: TGTGCCAGCAGCCGGGGGAGGGGAGATACGCAGTATTTT. Looking up the rest from reference TRBV7-3 and TRBJ2-3 gives the full variable domain: GAGVSQTPSNKVTEKGKYVELRCDPISGHTALYWYRQSLGQGPEFLIYFQGTGAADDSGLPNDRFFAVRPEGSVSTLKIQRTERGDSAVYLCASSRGRGDTQYFGPGTRLTVL.

On this clone itself: In the same sample, other DNA sequences code for this CDR3. This rearrangement joins TRBV10-3 to TRBJ2-5; D is unresolved. This CDR3 has 16 amino acids. Trimming stripped 4 bases from V and 1 base from J, with 16 bases between. Germline V lookup: CDR1 ENHRY, CDR2 SYGVKD. CDR3 nucleotides: TGTGCCATCAGTGGAGTTGGCACACTAAGCCAAGAGACCCAGTACTTC. As protein: CAISGVGTLSQETQYF.

V gene TRBV18 combines with J gene TRBJ2-7; 8 nucleotides agree with TRBD1. The trim removed 5 bases at V and 2 bases at J, leaving 11 bases unmatched. The CDR3 spans 16 residues. Germline V gene sequence: CDR1 KGHSH, CDR2 LQKENI. The CDR3 DNA sequence: TGTGCCAGCTCAGAGGTTGGGGGGACAGGACCCTACGAGCAGTACTTC. Protein product: CASSEVGGTGPYEQYF.

The J gene is TRBJ1-4, the V gene TRBV7-8; 8 bases match TRBD1. V was clipped by 8 bases and J by 2 bases; unmatched bases: 4. This CDR3 has 14 residues. Germline loops: CDR1 SGHVS, CDR2 FQNEAQ. The chain's CDR3 is CASAGGPTNEKLFF. CDR3 coding DNA: TGTGCCAGCGCAGGGGGCCCGACTAATGAAAAACTGTTTTTT.

CDR3 sequence reads: CASRPSYSNQPQHF. For the CDR3, the DNA is TGTGCCAGCAGACCGAGTTATAGCAATCAGCCCCAGCATTTT. The rearrangement uses TRBV28 and TRBJ1-5; unclear D gene. Germline-derived CDR1 and CDR2 are MDHEN and SYDVKM. The ends were cut back, 6 bases at V and 0 bases at J, with 9 bases in the middle. The CDR3 length is 14 residues.

The sample holds a few counts of this clone. V is TRBV29-1 and J is TRBJ1-1; 10 bases align to TRBD1. The CDR3 has 16 amino acids. From germline, CDR1 is SQVTM and CDR2 ANQGSEA. The ends lost 5 bases at V and 1 base at J; junction bases unmatched: 10. The CDR3 reads CSVLGGDRGQNTEAFF. CDR3 bases: TGCAGCGTTTTAGGGGGAGACAGGGGGCAGAACACTGAAGCTTTCTTT.

The chain has TRBV7-8 and TRBJ1-6; 7 bases map to TRBD1. The CDR3 is 14 residues long. V trimming: 5 bases; J trimming: 8 bases; junction bases outside the gene matches: 6. Germline V gene data show CDR1 as SGHVS and CDR2 as FQNEAQ. The CDR3 region is CASSAGTAHSPLHF. In nucleotides, the CDR3 is TGTGCCAGCAGCGCCGGGACAGCACATTCACCCCTCCACTTT.

The rearrangement uses TRBV5-1 and TRBJ2-7; the D is unclear. CDR1 is SGHRS and CDR2 is YFSETQ in the germline V gene. The CDR3 runs to 16 residues. Trimming took 0 bases from V and 3 from J, leaving 16 bases between them. The CDR3 region is CASSLDPQSRVYEQYV. In nucleotides, the CDR3 is TGCGCCAGCAGCTTGGATCCACAGTCCCGAGTCTACGAGCAGTACGTC.

This clone was detected only a few times. The rearrangement joins TRBV27 to TRBJ1-4; tentatively, D is TRBD1 (5 bases). This CDR3 comprises 15 residues. Trimming stripped 5 bases from V and 4 bases from J, with 14 bases between. CDR1 is MNHEY, CDR2 SMNVEV, per germline (reference sequence). In nucleotides, the CDR3 is TGTGCCAGCAGTCGATACAGGATAGATAATGAAAAACTGTTTTTT. Amino acids: CASSRYRIDNEKLFF.

This clone was recorded once. CDR3 residues: CASSYLPGHSYNEQFF. The CDR3 DNA sequence: TGTGCCAGCAGTTACCTCCCAGGGCACTCCTACAATGAGCAGTTCTTC. V and J are TRBV6-5 and TRBJ2-1; possible D gene TRBD1, 5 bases. Germline V gene data show CDR1 as MNHEY and CDR2 as SVGAGI. The CDR3 runs 16 residues. Deletions cut 2 bases from V and 0 bases from J, with 11 bases between.

The rearrangement uses TRBV11-1 and TRBJ1-1, with D tentatively TRBD1 (5 bases). Germline CDR1 reads SGHAT; CDR2 reads FQDESV (reference sequence). This CDR3 spans 14 amino acids. Trimming stripped 1 base from V and 1 base from J, with 7 bases between. CDR3 sequence (DNA): TGTGCCAGCAGCTTAGTCGACAGGAACACTGAAGCTTTCTTT. This gives the protein CASSLVDRNTEAFF.

The chain recombines TRBV6-6 with TRBJ2-2; 7 nucleotides agree with TRBD1. This CDR3 is 15 amino acids long. Per germline, CDR1 MNHNY and CDR2 SVGAGI (reference sequence). V gave up 6 bases and J gave up 5 bases; unmatched junction bases: 9. The CDR3 region has the DNA TGTGCCAGCAGACAACCGGGACAGCAAACCGGGGAGCTGTTTTTT. Protein: CASRQPGQQTGELFF.

This clone showed up just a few times. This chain links TRBV10-3 with TRBJ2-1; 8 bases agree with TRBD1. The CDR3 spans 14 residues. Germline-derived CDR1 and CDR2 are ENHRY and SYGVKD. V dropped 3 bases and J dropped 8; count of bases not matched to a gene: 6. CDR3: CAISEGTGLHEQFF. In nucleotides, the CDR3 is TGTGCCATCAGTGAAGGGACAGGATTGCATGAGCAGTTCTTC.

There are a few counts of this clone. The genes are TRBV6-6 and TRBJ1-5; TRBD1 agrees at 9 bases. From germline, CDR1 is MNHNY and CDR2 SVGAGI (reference sequence). This CDR3 has 15 residues. V dropped 5 bases and J dropped 3; count of bases not matched to a gene: 5. CDR3 nucleotides: TGTGCCAGCAGTGGGACAGGGAGGTTCAATCAGCCCCAGCATTTT. Translated: CASSGTGRFNQPQHF.

This clone has just one count. CDR3 DNA: TGTGCCAGTTACGACAGGGATGTGGAAGCTTTCTTT. The encoded protein is CASYDRDVEAFF. The V and J genes are TRBV19 and TRBJ1-1; the match to TRBD1 covers 7 bases. CDR3 length: 12 residues. Germline assignment: CDR1 LNHDA and CDR2 SQIVND (reference sequence). Losses at the gene ends were 8 bases for V and 8 bases for J; bases not matched to a gene: 8.

The chain has TRBV28 and TRBJ1-1, with D maybe TRBD1 (6 bases). Trimming took 4 bases from V and 8 from J, leaving 14 bases between them. Germline CDR1 is MDHEN and CDR2 is SYDVKM. This CDR3 contains 13 residues. As DNA, the CDR3 is TGTGCCAGCAGTTCAACAGGGCCCGCAGAAGCTTTCTTT. Amino acid sequence: CASSSTGPAEAFF.

The chain employs TRBV5-4 and TRBJ2-2; D is possibly TRBD2 (5 bases). CDR1 SGHNT and CDR2 YYREEE come from the germline V gene (reference sequence). Trimming stripped 1 base from V and 0 bases from J, with 7 bases between. The CDR3 covers 15 residues. The CDR3 here is CASSLFGTNTGELFF. CDR3 sequence (DNA): TGTGCCAGCAGCTTGTTCGGGACGAACACCGGGGAGCTGTTTTTT.